This TCR beta chain was captured by sequencing in a study of blood T cell repertoires in COVID-19. The J segment lost 5 bases and the V segment lost 5 bases, leaving 13 bases of the junction unmatched. The CDR3 length is 16 residues. Per the germline V gene, CDR1 is SGHRS and CDR2 is YFSETQ. In the source study's methods: Scientists estimated how many nucleated cells there were by amplifying reference gene primers. Generated by immunoSEQ multiplex PCR, the TCRdb table keeps only in-frame clones and is missing some. V and J calls and clone size are as listed in that table; D and trimming were resolved from the DNA. The sample consists of 60,000 or so clones, 90% of them appearing once. The table lists this clone with a count of one.

The source material was peripheral blood. J is TRBJ2-3 and V is TRBV5-1; TRBD2 matches at 8 bases. This TCR derives from a human donor with active COVID-19. The donor label of this sample is uncertain. CDR3 region: CASRRRGREAQDTQYF. CDR3 DNA sequence: TGCGCCAGCAGGCGACGGGGGCGGGAGGCCCAAGATACGCAGTATTTT.